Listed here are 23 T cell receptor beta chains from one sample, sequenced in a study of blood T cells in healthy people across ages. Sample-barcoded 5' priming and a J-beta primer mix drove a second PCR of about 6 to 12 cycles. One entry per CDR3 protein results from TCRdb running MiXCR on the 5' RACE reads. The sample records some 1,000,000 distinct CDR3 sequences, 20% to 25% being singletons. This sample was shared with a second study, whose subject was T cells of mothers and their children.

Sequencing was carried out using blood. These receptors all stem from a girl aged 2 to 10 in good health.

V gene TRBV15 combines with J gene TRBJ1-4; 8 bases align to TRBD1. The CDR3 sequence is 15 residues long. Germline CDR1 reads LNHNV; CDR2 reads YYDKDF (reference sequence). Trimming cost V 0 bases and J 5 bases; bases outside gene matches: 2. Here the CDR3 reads CATSRDQGANEKLFF. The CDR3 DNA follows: TGTGCCACCAGCAGAGATCAGGGGGCAAATGAAAAACTGTTTTTT.

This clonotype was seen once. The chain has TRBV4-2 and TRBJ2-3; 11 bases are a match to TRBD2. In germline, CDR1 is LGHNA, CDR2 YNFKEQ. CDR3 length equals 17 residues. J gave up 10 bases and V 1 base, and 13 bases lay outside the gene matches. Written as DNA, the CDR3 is TGTGCCAGCAGCCAAGGGCTTAGCGGGGGGGCCAGGGATGCGCAGTATTTT. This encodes CASSQGLSGGARDAQYF.

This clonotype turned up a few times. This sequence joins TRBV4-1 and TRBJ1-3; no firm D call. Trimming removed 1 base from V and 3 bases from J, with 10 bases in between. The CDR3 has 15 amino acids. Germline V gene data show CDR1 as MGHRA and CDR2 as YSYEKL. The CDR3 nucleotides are TGCGCCAGCAGCCAAGCCAGCTTGCTTGGAAACACCATATATTTT. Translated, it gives CASSQASLLGNTIYF.

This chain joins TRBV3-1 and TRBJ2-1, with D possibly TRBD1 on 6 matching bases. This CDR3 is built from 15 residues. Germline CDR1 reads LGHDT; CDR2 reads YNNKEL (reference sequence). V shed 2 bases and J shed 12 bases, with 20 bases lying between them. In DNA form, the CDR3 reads TGTGCCAGCAGCCAATGGGACATCGGTATGGGAAGGCAGTTCTTC. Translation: CASSQWDIGMGRQFF.

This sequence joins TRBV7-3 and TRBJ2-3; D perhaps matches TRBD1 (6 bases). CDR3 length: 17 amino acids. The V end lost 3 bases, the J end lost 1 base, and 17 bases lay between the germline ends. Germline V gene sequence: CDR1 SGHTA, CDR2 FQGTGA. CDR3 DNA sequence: TGTGCCAGCAGCTTCCTTTCCAGGGGAGTCCGCACAGATACGCAGTATTTT. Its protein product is CASSFLSRGVRTDTQYF. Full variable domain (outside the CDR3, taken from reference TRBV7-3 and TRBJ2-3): GAGVSQTPSNKVTEKGKYVELRCDPISGHTALYWYRQSLGQGPEFLIYFQGTGAADDSGLPNDRFFAVRPEGSVSTLKIQRTERGDSAVYLCASSFLSRGVRTDTQYFGPGTRLTVL.

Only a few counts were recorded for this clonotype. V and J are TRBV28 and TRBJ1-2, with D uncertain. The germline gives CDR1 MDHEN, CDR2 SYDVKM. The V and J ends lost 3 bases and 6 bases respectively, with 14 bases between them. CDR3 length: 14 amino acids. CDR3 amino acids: CASSFIQVLDGYTF. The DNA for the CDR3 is TGTGCCAGCAGTTTTATTCAGGTCCTCGATGGCTACACCTTC.

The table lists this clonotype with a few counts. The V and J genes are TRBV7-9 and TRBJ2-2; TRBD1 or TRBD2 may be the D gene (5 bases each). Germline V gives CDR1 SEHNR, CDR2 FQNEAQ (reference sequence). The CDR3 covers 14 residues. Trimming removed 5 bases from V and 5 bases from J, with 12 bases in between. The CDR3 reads CASSPLRETGELFF. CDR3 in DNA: TGTGCCAGCAGCCCCCTCAGGGAGACCGGGGAGCTGTTTTTT.

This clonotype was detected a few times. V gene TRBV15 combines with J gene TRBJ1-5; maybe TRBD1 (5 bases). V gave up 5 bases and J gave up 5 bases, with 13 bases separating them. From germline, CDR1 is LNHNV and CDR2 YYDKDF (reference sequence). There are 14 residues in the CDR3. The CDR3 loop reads CATSGLGEHQPQHF. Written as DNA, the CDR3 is TGTGCCACCAGCGGCCTAGGGGAGCATCAGCCCCAGCATTTT.

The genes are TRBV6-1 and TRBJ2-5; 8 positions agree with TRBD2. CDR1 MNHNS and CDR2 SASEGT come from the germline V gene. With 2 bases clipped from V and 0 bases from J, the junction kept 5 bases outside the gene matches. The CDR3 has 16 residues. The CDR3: CASSEFLAGNQETQYF. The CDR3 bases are TGTGCCAGCAGTGAATTCCTAGCGGGCAACCAAGAGACCCAGTACTTC.

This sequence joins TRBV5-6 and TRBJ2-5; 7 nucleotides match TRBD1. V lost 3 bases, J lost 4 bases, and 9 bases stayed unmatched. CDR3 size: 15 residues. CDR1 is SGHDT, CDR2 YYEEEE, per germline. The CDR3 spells CASSSVTGRRETQYF. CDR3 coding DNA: TGTGCCAGCAGCTCGGTGACAGGGCGGCGAGAGACCCAGTACTTC. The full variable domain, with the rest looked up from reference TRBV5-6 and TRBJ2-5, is DAGVTQSPTHLIKTRGQQVTLRCSPKSGHDTVSWYQQALGQGPQFIFQYYEEEERQRGNFPDRFSGHQFPNYSSELNVNALLLGDSALYLCASSSVTGRRETQYFGPGTRLLVL.

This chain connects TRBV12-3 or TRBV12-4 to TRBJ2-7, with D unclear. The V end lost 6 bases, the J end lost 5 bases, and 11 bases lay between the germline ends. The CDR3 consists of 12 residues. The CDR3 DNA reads TGTGCCAGCAGGCAATTTATGGACGAGCAGTACTTC. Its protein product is CASRQFMDEQYF.

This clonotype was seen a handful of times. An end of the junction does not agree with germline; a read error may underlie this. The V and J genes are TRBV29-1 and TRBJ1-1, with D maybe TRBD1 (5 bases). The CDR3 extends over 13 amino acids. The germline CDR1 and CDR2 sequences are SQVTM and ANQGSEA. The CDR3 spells CSVLLGGNTETFF. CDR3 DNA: TGCAGCGTTCTGCTGGGGGGGAACACTGAAACTTTCTTT.

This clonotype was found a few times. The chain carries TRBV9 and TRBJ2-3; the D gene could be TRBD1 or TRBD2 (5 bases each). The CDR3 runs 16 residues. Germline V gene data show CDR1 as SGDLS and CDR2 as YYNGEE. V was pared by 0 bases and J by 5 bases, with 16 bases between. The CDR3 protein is CASSVGSGLWGDTQYF. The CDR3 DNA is TGTGCCAGCAGCGTAGGGTCGGGGCTGTGGGGAGATACGCAGTATTTT.

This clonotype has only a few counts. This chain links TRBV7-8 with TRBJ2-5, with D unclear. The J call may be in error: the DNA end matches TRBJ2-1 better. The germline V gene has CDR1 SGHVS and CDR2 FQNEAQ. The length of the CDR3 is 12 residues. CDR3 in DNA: TGTGCCAGCAGCTTACGCTCTGGTGGGCAGTTCTTC. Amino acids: CASSLRSGGQFF.

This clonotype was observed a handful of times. The DNA for the CDR3 is TGTGCCAGCAGTACTCCAGGGAAGGGTTCCTACGAGCAGTACTTC. Encoded protein: CASSTPGKGSYEQYF. This chain joins TRBV28 and TRBJ2-7, with D maybe TRBD1 (5 bases). Germline loops: CDR1 MDHEN, CDR2 SYDVKM. The length of the CDR3 is 15 residues. Trimming took off 5 bases at V and 1 base at J, with 15 bases between the two ends. The whole variable domain, remainder taken from reference TRBV28 and TRBJ2-7, is DVKVTQSSRYLVKRTGEKVFLECVQDMDHENMFWYRQDPGLGLRLIYFSYDVKMKEKGDIPEGYSVSREKKERFSLILESASTNQTSMYLCASSTPGKGSYEQYFGPGTRLTVT.

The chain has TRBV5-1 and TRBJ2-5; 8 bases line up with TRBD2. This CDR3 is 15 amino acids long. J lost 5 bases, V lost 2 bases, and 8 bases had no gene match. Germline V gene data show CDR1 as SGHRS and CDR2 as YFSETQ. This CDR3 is CASSFQAGEMETQYF. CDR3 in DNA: TGCGCCAGCAGCTTCCAAGCGGGAGAAATGGAGACCCAGTACTTC. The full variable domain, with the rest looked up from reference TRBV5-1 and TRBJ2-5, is KAGVTQTPRYLIKTRGQQVTLSCSPISGHRSVSWYQQTPGQGLQFLFEYFSETQRNKGNFPGRFSGRQFSNSRSEMNVSTLELGDSALYLCASSFQAGEMETQYFGPGTRLLVL.

CDR3 nucleotide sequence: TGTGCCAGCACCATCGACAGGGACAATGGCTACACCTTC. It codes for CASTIDRDNGYTF. The rearrangement links TRBV4-2 to TRBJ1-2; TRBD1 aligns across 7 bases. The CDR3 is made up of 13 amino acids. V shed 7 bases and J 6 bases; nucleotides not matched to a gene: 8. The V gene's germline CDR1 is LGHNA and CDR2 YNFKEQ.

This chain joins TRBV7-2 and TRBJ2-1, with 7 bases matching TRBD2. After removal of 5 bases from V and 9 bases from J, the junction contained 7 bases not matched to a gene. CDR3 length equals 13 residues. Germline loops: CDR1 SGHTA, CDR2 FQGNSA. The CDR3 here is CASSRIAGSEQFF. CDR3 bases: TGTGCCAGCAGCCGTATAGCGGGTAGTGAGCAGTTCTTC. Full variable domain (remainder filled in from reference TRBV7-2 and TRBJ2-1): GAGVSQSPSNKVTEKGKDVELRCDPISGHTALYWYRQSLGQGLEFLIYFQGNSAPDKSGLPSDRFSAERTGGSVSTLTIQRTQQEDSAVYLCASSRIAGSEQFFGPGTRLTVL.

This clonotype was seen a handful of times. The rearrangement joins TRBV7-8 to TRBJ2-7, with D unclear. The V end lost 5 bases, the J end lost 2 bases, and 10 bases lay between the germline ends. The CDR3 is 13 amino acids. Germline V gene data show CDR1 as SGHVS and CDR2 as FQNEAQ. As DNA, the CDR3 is TGTGCCAGCAGCCACGGGTTAACCTACGAGCAGTACTTC. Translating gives CASSHGLTYEQYF.

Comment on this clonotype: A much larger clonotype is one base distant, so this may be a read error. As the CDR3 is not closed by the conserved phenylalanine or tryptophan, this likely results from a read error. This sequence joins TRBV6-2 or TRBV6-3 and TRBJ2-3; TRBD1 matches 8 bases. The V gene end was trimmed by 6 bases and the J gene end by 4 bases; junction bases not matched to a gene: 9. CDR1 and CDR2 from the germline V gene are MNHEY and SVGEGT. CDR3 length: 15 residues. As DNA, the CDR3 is TGTGCCAGCAGCACACTATCAGGGGGCGCAGATACGCAGTATCTT. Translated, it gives CASSTLSGGADTQYL.

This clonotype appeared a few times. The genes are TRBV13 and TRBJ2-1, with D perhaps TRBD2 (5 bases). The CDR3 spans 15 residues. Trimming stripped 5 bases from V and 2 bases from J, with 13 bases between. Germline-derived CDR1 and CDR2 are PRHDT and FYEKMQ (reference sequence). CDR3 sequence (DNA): TGTGCCAGCAGCCTAGCTTGGCGGGCCTACAATGAGCAGTTCTTC. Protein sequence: CASSLAWRAYNEQFF.

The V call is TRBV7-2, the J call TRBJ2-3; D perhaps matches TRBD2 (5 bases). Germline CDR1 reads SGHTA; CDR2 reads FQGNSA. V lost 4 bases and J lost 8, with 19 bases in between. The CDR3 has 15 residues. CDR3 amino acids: CASSWTRGNGVTQYF. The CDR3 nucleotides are TGTGCCAGCAGCTGGACTCGGGGAAACGGGGTTACGCAGTATTTT. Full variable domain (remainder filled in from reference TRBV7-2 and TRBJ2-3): GAGVSQSPSNKVTEKGKDVELRCDPISGHTALYWYRQSLGQGLEFLIYFQGNSAPDKSGLPSDRFSAERTGGSVSTLTIQRTQQEDSAVYLCASSWTRGNGVTQYFGPGTRLTVL.

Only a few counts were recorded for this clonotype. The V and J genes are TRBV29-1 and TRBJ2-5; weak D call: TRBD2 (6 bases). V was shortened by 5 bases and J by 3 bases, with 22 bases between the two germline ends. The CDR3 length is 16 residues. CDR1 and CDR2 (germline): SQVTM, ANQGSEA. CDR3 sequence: CSVLGLQGRLEETQYF. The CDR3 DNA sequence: TGCAGCGTTCTGGGTCTCCAGGGCAGACTAGAAGAGACCCAGTACTTC.